Described below is a single TCR beta chain sequence and its context. Its antigen is still unknown. This specimen belongs to a study of cytomegalovirus exposure and HLA in healthy donors. Broader study findings: The tendency of first-cohort TCR clusters to co-occur in the 90 to 150 validation repertoires was the finding of a later analysis. Most TCR sequences were rare, but some public TCRs occurred in many donors. The classifier was said to identify cytomegalovirus status with high specificity and sensitivity.

Trimming removed 2 bases from V and 1 base from J, with 13 bases in between. The CDR3 is made up of 16 amino acids. Germline values: CDR1 SGHTS, CDR2 YDEGEE. TCRdb keeps only in-frame clones here, not all; method: immunoSEQ multiplex PCR. The data contain roughly 56,000 clones, 91% of them seen just once; the ten biggest clones take up 2% to 2.5%. Specimen: PBMCs. This clonotype was obtained from a woman aged 30 to 39 in good health and CMV-seronegative. V usage is TRBV5-8 and J usage is TRBJ2-1; tentative D call: TRBD2 (5 bases). The CDR3: CASSLTGKLSYNEQFF. CDR3 DNA: TGTGCCAGCAGCTTAACGGGGAAACTATCCTACAATGAGCAGTTCTTC. The entire variable domain, with the rest obtained from reference TRBV5-8 and TRBJ2-1, is as follows: EAGVTQSPTHLIKTRGQQATLRCSPISGHTSVYWYQQALGLGLQFLLWYDEGEERNRGNFPPRFSGRQFPNYSSELNVNALELEDSALYLCASSLTGKLSYNEQFFGPGTRLTVL.